These T cell receptor beta chains were read from a single sample in a study of type 1 and type 2 diabetes patients. TCRdb processed the multiplex PCR reads anew with MiXCR; each CDR3 protein has one entry. The sample yields about 250,000 distinct CDR3 sequences, roughly 50% seen once. Sequencing input: peripheral blood mononuclear cells (PBMCs). These receptors originate from a man younger than 35 with type 2 diabetes. The CDR3 runs from the conserved cysteine through the conserved F or W. Each record gives: D gene, V gene, J gene, clone size, CDR3 DNA, CDR3 protein. D genes are given only for firm matches. Rows give clone size only sometimes, using once, few, many, or a class for an expanded clone.

d_gene: .; v_gene: TRBV30; j_gene: TRBJ2-3; abundance: few; CDR3nt: TGTGCCTGGACCCCGAGCACAGATACGCAGTATTTT; CDR3aa: CAWTPSTDTQYF
d_gene: .; v_gene: TRBV7-6; j_gene: TRBJ2-7; abundance: .; CDR3nt: TGTGCCAGCAGCTTAGCCGAGGGGCTCGAGCAGTACTTC; CDR3aa: CASSLAEGLEQYF
d_gene: .; v_gene: TRBV4-1; j_gene: TRBJ2-5; abundance: .; CDR3nt: TGCCCCAGCAGCCAAGGTATAGCGGAAAGAGAGACCCAGTACTTC; CDR3aa: CPSSQGIAERETQYF
d_gene: TRBD1; v_gene: TRBV19; j_gene: TRBJ2-2; abundance: .; CDR3nt: TGTGCCAGTAGTACGCACCGGGACAGGGCGGGCACCGGGGAGCTGTTTTTT; CDR3aa: CASSTHRDRAGTGELFF
d_gene: .; v_gene: TRBV25-1; j_gene: TRBJ1-4; abundance: many; CDR3nt: TGTGCCAGCAGTGGGAGAGGGGGTGAAAAACTGTTTTTT; CDR3aa: CASSGRGGEKLFF
d_gene: .; v_gene: TRBV25-1; j_gene: TRBJ1-1; abundance: .; CDR3nt: TGTGCCAGCAGTGAACTCGACGCGAACACTAAAGCTTTCTTT; CDR3aa: CASSELDANTKAFF
d_gene: TRBD2; v_gene: TRBV5-1; j_gene: TRBJ2-3; abundance: .; CDR3nt: TGCGCCAGCGGAACGGGAGGAAGCACAGATACGCAGTATTTT; CDR3aa: CASGTGGSTDTQYF
d_gene: .; v_gene: TRBV4-2; j_gene: TRBJ1-1; abundance: .; CDR3nt: TGTGCCAGCAGCCAAGATCCAGGGGAAAACACTGAAGCTTTCTTT; CDR3aa: CASSQDPGENTEAFF
d_gene: .; v_gene: TRBV9; j_gene: TRBJ1-2; abundance: .; CDR3nt: TGTGCCAGCAGCGTAGCAGGGGGCTACACCTTC; CDR3aa: CASSVAGGYTF
d_gene: TRBD1; v_gene: TRBV28; j_gene: TRBJ1-2; abundance: .; CDR3nt: TGTGCCACCCAGACAGGGTCGGGCTACACCTTC; CDR3aa: CATQTGSGYTF
d_gene: .; v_gene: TRBV2; j_gene: TRBJ2-1; abundance: .; CDR3nt: TGTGCCAGCACCCCGTTAGCGGAAACCTACAATGAGCAGTTCTTC; CDR3aa: CASTPLAETYNEQFF
d_gene: .; v_gene: TRBV28; j_gene: TRBJ1-2; abundance: .; CDR3nt: TGTGCCAGCATGGGGACCGGCAGGGTATATGGCTACACCTTC; CDR3aa: CASMGTGRVYGYTF
d_gene: .; v_gene: TRBV2; j_gene: TRBJ1-1; abundance: many; CDR3nt: TGTGCCAGCAGTGTCCGGCCGAACACTGAAGCTTTCTTT; CDR3aa: CASSVRPNTEAFF
d_gene: .; v_gene: TRBV20-1; j_gene: TRBJ1-2; abundance: .; CDR3nt: TGCAGTGCTAGAGATCTAGGGCGGGGAGATGGCTACACCTTC; CDR3aa: CSARDLGRGDGYTF
d_gene: .; v_gene: TRBV19; j_gene: TRBJ1-5; abundance: .; CDR3nt: TGTGCCACCGACCCGACAGGTAGCAATCAGCCCCAGCATTTT; CDR3aa: CATDPTGSNQPQHF
d_gene: TRBD1; v_gene: TRBV24-1; j_gene: TRBJ2-1; abundance: .; CDR3nt: TGTGCCACCAGTGATATGACAGGGGGCGATGAGCAGTTCTTC; CDR3aa: CATSDMTGGDEQFF
d_gene: .; v_gene: TRBV2; j_gene: TRBJ2-6; abundance: .; CDR3nt: TGTGCCAGCAGTGAAAGTAACTCTGGGGCCAACGTCCTGACTTTC; CDR3aa: CASSESNSGANVLTF
d_gene: TRBD1; v_gene: TRBV20-1; j_gene: TRBJ1-1; abundance: .; CDR3nt: TGCAGTGCTCGGGACAGGCAATACACTGAAGCTTTCTTT; CDR3aa: CSARDRQYTEAFF
d_gene: .; v_gene: TRBV2; j_gene: TRBJ1-5; abundance: .; CDR3nt: TGTGCCAGCAGTGAAGGTCTCTGGGGAGGGGAAGATAGCAATCAGCCCCAGCATTTT; CDR3aa: CASSEGLWGGEDSNQPQHF
d_gene: .; v_gene: TRBV10-2; j_gene: TRBJ1-1; abundance: many; CDR3nt: TGCGCCAGCAGTGGCCAACAGGGAGGGACTGAAGCTTTCTTT; CDR3aa: CASSGQQGGTEAFF
d_gene: .; v_gene: TRBV3-1; j_gene: TRBJ2-5; abundance: .; CDR3nt: TGTGCCAGCAGCCAACCCTCGACTGGGGGAGAGACCCAGTACTTC; CDR3aa: CASSQPSTGGETQYF
d_gene: .; v_gene: TRBV29-1; j_gene: TRBJ1-1; abundance: few; CDR3nt: TGCAGCGTTGGGGACGATTCGAACACTGAAGCTTTCTTT; CDR3aa: CSVGDDSNTEAFF
d_gene: TRBD2; v_gene: TRBV10-3; j_gene: TRBJ2-3; abundance: .; CDR3nt: TGTGCCATCAGTGGAGGACTAGCGGGGGGCACAGATACGCAGTATTTT; CDR3aa: CAISGGLAGGTDTQYF
d_gene: .; v_gene: TRBV24-1; j_gene: TRBJ2-5; abundance: few; CDR3nt: TGTGCCACCAGTGGGGGCTCACTGAAGACCCAGTACTTC; CDR3aa: CATSGGSLKTQYF
d_gene: TRBD1; v_gene: TRBV7-8; j_gene: TRBJ1-2; abundance: many; CDR3nt: TGTGCCAGCAGCTTAAAGGACAGGGCTGACTATGGCTACACCTTC; CDR3aa: CASSLKDRADYGYTF
d_gene: .; v_gene: TRBV7-8; j_gene: TRBJ2-7; abundance: .; CDR3nt: TGTGCCAGCAGCTTGGGGTCCCAGGGAACCTACGAGCAGTACTTC; CDR3aa: CASSLGSQGTYEQYF
d_gene: .; v_gene: TRBV10-3; j_gene: TRBJ2-1; abundance: .; CDR3nt: TGTGCCATCAGACGAAATCAACAAGTGAATGAGCAGTTCTTC; CDR3aa: CAIRRNQQVNEQFF
d_gene: TRBD1; v_gene: TRBV5-6; j_gene: TRBJ2-7; abundance: .; CDR3nt: TGTGCCAGCAGTCAGACGGACAGGGTAGCCTACGAGCAGTACTTC; CDR3aa: CASSQTDRVAYEQYF
d_gene: .; v_gene: TRBV29-1; j_gene: TRBJ2-3; abundance: once; CDR3nt: TGCAGCGTCCCGAAAGCCCCCGGGGGAGATACGCAGTATTTT; CDR3aa: CSVPKAPGGDTQYF
d_gene: TRBD2; v_gene: TRBV7-8; j_gene: TRBJ2-3; abundance: .; CDR3nt: TGTGCCAGCAGCCTTATCGGGGGGGCGGGATTCACAGATACGCAGTATTTT; CDR3aa: CASSLIGGAGFTDTQYF
d_gene: .; v_gene: TRBV5-1; j_gene: TRBJ2-6; abundance: few; CDR3nt: TGCGCCAGCACCCTTGTCTCTGGGGCCAACGTCCTGACTTTC; CDR3aa: CASTLVSGANVLTF
d_gene: .; v_gene: TRBV4-3; j_gene: TRBJ1-1; abundance: .; CDR3nt: TGCGCCAGCAGCCAAGACAGATCGAACACTGAAGCTTTCTTT; CDR3aa: CASSQDRSNTEAFF
d_gene: .; v_gene: TRBV30; j_gene: TRBJ2-5; abundance: .; CDR3nt: TGTGCCTGGAGTGACCCATCGCACGGGGTAAGAGAGACCCAGTACTTC; CDR3aa: CAWSDPSHGVRETQYF
d_gene: .; v_gene: TRBV5-1; j_gene: TRBJ2-7; abundance: .; CDR3nt: TGCGCCAGCAGCCCGTTTCCACGGACCTACGAGCAGTACTTC; CDR3aa: CASSPFPRTYEQYF
d_gene: .; v_gene: TRBV30; j_gene: TRBJ2-3; abundance: .; CDR3nt: TGTGCCTGGAACCAGGGTTTAAGCACAGATACGCAGTATTTT; CDR3aa: CAWNQGLSTDTQYF
d_gene: TRBD1; v_gene: TRBV15; j_gene: TRBJ2-1; abundance: .; CDR3nt: TGTGCCACCAGTCGGGACAGGATCTCCTACAATGAGCAGTTCTTC; CDR3aa: CATSRDRISYNEQFF
d_gene: .; v_gene: TRBV19; j_gene: TRBJ1-2; abundance: few; CDR3nt: TGTGCCAGTAGTACTAAAAGTAACTATGGCTACACCTTC; CDR3aa: CASSTKSNYGYTF
d_gene: .; v_gene: TRBV30; j_gene: TRBJ1-1; abundance: .; CDR3nt: TGTGCCTGGAGTGAGCAAATTGAAGCTTTCTTT; CDR3aa: CAWSEQIEAFF
d_gene: .; v_gene: TRBV6-1; j_gene: TRBJ1-5; abundance: .; CDR3nt: TGTGCCAGCAGTGAATCTGGCGGCAATCAGCCCCAGCATTTT; CDR3aa: CASSESGGNQPQHF
d_gene: TRBD2; v_gene: TRBV30; j_gene: TRBJ2-7; abundance: .; CDR3nt: TGTGCCTGGGGACCAACTAGCGGCGAGCAGTACTTC; CDR3aa: CAWGPTSGEQYF
d_gene: TRBD1; v_gene: TRBV10-2; j_gene: TRBJ2-5; abundance: .; CDR3nt: TGCGCCAGCAGTGAGGTCGACAGGGTAGGGGGTGGAGGGACCCAGTACTTC; CDR3aa: CASSEVDRVGGGGTQYF
d_gene: TRBD2; v_gene: TRBV7-6; j_gene: TRBJ2-2; abundance: .; CDR3nt: TGTGCCAGCACCCTACTAGCGGGAGGGGGGACCGGGGAGCTGTTTTTT; CDR3aa: CASTLLAGGGTGELFF
d_gene: .; v_gene: TRBV25-1; j_gene: TRBJ2-7; abundance: many; CDR3nt: TGTGCCAGCAGTGAATTCGGGGCCACCTACGAGCAGTACTTC; CDR3aa: CASSEFGATYEQYF
d_gene: TRBD1; v_gene: TRBV20-1; j_gene: TRBJ2-7; abundance: few; CDR3nt: TGCAGTGCTGAAGGTGACAGGGGGACCTACGAGCAGTACTTC; CDR3aa: CSAEGDRGTYEQYF
d_gene: .; v_gene: TRBV30; j_gene: TRBJ1-5; abundance: few; CDR3nt: TGTGCCTGGAGTGTAACCCGCGATCAGCCCCAGCATTTT; CDR3aa: CAWSVTRDQPQHF
d_gene: .; v_gene: TRBV28; j_gene: TRBJ1-2; abundance: once; CDR3nt: TGTGCCAGCGGGGCTAACTATGGCTACACCTTC; CDR3aa: CASGANYGYTF
d_gene: .; v_gene: TRBV12-3/TRBV12-4; j_gene: TRBJ2-6; abundance: few; CDR3nt: TGTGCCAGCAGTTCCTTCTCTGGGGCCAACGTCCTGACTTTC; CDR3aa: CASSSFSGANVLTF
d_gene: .; v_gene: TRBV19; j_gene: TRBJ1-2; abundance: .; CDR3nt: TGTGCCAGTAGTATAGGGGGCCTCGGCTATGGCTACACCTTC; CDR3aa: CASSIGGLGYGYTF
d_gene: .; v_gene: TRBV6-5; j_gene: TRBJ2-7; abundance: .; CDR3nt: TGTGCCAGCAGTGATGACATGGCCTACGAGCAGTACTTC; CDR3aa: CASSDDMAYEQYF
d_gene: TRBD1; v_gene: TRBV28; j_gene: TRBJ1-2; abundance: .; CDR3nt: TGTGCCAGCAGTGGGACAGGGTCCTATGGCTACACCTTC; CDR3aa: CASSGTGSYGYTF